This T cell receptor beta chain was observed in a study of early T cells in non-severe SARS-CoV-2 infection. TCRdb reprocessed the 5' RACE reads via MiXCR and lists one record per CDR3 protein. Of around 83,000 distinct CDR3 sequences listed, more than 10% were seen once; the top ten hold under 4.5%. Sequencing used whole blood, obtained at baseline. The source of this sequence is an adult who was a healthcare worker with PCR-confirmed SARS-CoV-2 infection or an uninfected control (not recorded which).

CDR3 region: CASSGEGSPGREQFF. CDR3 nucleotides: TGTGCCAGCAGTGGGGAGGGCTCCCCGGGCAGGGAGCAGTTCTTC. The chain joins TRBV6-6 to TRBJ2-1; 7 bases are a match to TRBD2. Trimming at V came to 5 bases and at J to 10 bases, leaving 14 bases not matched to a gene. Germline values: CDR1 MNHNY, CDR2 SVGAGI (reference sequence). This CDR3 comprises 15 residues.